The 17 T cell receptor beta chains listed next were all sequenced from one sample in a study of PD-L1 blockade in urothelial cancer (dated by TCRdb to the late 2010s). The library was made by the immunoSEQ multiplex PCR assay. TCRdb took this table from immuneACCESS and kept in-frame rearrangements with V and J called. Such tables lack part of the clones; where checked against another copy, unresolved V genes explain under half of the gap, and the rest is unexplained. For this sample there are about 50,000 clones; roughly 80% appear just once. The ten largest account for approximately 8.3% of the sample. The sample's time point label, in plain terms: peripheral blood 6 weeks after treatment start. Sequencing was performed on PBMCs, taken around atezolizumab (anti-PD-L1) treatment. The receptor set was obtained from a man aged 65-85 years with urothelial cancer.

V is TRBV19 and J is TRBJ2-5, with 11 bases aligning to TRBD1. J lost 7 bases, V lost 6 bases, and 4 bases had no gene match. CDR3 length: 13 amino acids. The germline V gene encodes CDR1 LNHDA and CDR2 SQIVND (reference sequence). CDR3 residues: CASRRGQGGTQYF. CDR3 sequence (DNA): TGTGCCAGTAGGCGGGGACAGGGGGGGACCCAGTACTTC.

The rearrangement joins TRBV20-1 to TRBJ2-7; D might be TRBD2 (6 bases). The germline V and J ends were trimmed by 6 bases and 9 bases, with 15 bases remaining between them. The CDR3 runs 11 residues. From germline, CDR1 is DFQATT and CDR2 SNEGSKA (reference sequence). CDR3 protein: CSAAGSFGQYF. CDR3 nucleotides: TGCAGTGCGGCCGGGAGTTTTGGGCAGTACTTC.

This clone was counted a single time. The J gene is TRBJ1-1, the V gene TRBV18; D gene ambiguous. V dropped 2 bases and J dropped 4 bases, with 11 bases sitting between them. CDR1 and CDR2 (germline): KGHSH, LQKENI. The length of the CDR3 is 14 residues. For the CDR3, the DNA is TGTGCCAGCTCACCAGAGGGCACCGGCACTGAAGCTTTCTTT. It yields the protein CASSPEGTGTEAFF.

The chain joins TRBV4-1 to TRBJ2-3, with 8 bases that match TRBD2. There are 17 residues in the CDR3. Germline V CDR1 and CDR2: MGHRA, YSYEKL. With V trimmed by 4 bases and J by 2 bases, 11 bases remained unmatched. This CDR3 is CASSPGGVAGPTDTQYF. The CDR3 coding sequence is TGCGCCAGCAGCCCCGGGGGGGTAGCGGGACCCACAGATACGCAGTATTTT.

V is TRBV7-3 and J is TRBJ2-2; tentative D call: TRBD2 (6 bases). Germline CDR1 is SGHTA and CDR2 is FQGTGA. V lost 5 bases and J lost 5, with 15 bases in between. The CDR3 covers 15 residues. CDR3 sequence: CASSPRAGPTGELFF. In DNA form, the CDR3 reads TGTGCCAGCAGCCCCCGGGCGGGGCCAACCGGGGAGCTGTTTTTT.

The V and J genes are TRBV6-1 and TRBJ2-2; D may be TRBD1 (6 bases). CDR3 length equals 14 residues. Germline assignment: CDR1 MNHNS and CDR2 SASEGT. The V end lost 3 bases, the J end lost 5 bases, and 10 bases lay between the germline ends. The DNA of the CDR3 is TGTGCCAGCAGTGAGGAAACAGGGACCGGGGAGCTGTTTTTT. Its protein product is CASSEETGTGELFF.

This clone was found once. The chain employs TRBV19 and TRBJ2-7; D not resolved. Trimming pared 5 bases from V and 5 bases from J, leaving 10 bases between. The CDR3 runs to 12 residues. CDR1 and CDR2 (germline): LNHDA, SQIVND (reference sequence). The CDR3 spells CASSPGPDEQYF. The CDR3 DNA sequence: TGTGCCAGTAGTCCTGGGCCCGACGAGCAGTACTTC.

V gene TRBV30 combines with J gene TRBJ1-1; D remains unclear. Germline-derived CDR1 and CDR2 are GTSNPN and SVGIG (reference sequence). This CDR3 region has 13 residues. V lost 2 bases, J lost 5 bases, and 12 bases lay in between. The CDR3 sequence: CAWSRPPGTEAFF. Here the CDR3 DNA reads TGTGCCTGGAGTAGGCCCCCCGGGACTGAAGCTTTCTTT. The full variable domain, rest sourced from reference TRBV30 and TRBJ1-1, is SQTIHQWPATLVQPVGSPLSLECTVEGTSNPNLYWYRQAAGRGLQLLFYSVGIGQISSEVPQNLSASRPQDRQFILSSKKLLLSDSGFYLCAWSRPPGTEAFFGQGTRLTVV.

The V and J genes are TRBV18 and TRBJ1-2; 9 nucleotides align to TRBD1. V lost 8 bases, J lost 2 bases, and 6 bases stayed unmatched. Per germline, CDR1 KGHSH and CDR2 LQKENI. The CDR3 totals 14 residues. Here the CDR3 DNA reads TGTGCCAGCCATTCGGACAGGGGAAACTATGGCTACACCTTC. Amino acids: CASHSDRGNYGYTF.

The chain combines TRBV7-2 with TRBJ2-7; 10 nucleotides match TRBD2. The CDR3 length is 17 residues. Germline trimming cut 2 bases from V and 4 bases from J; bases unmatched to any gene: 11. Per the germline V gene, CDR1 is SGHTA and CDR2 is FQGNSA. The chain's CDR3 is CASSLRAGGPERYEQYF. The CDR3 nucleotides are TGTGCCAGCAGCTTAAGAGCGGGAGGGCCGGAAAGGTACGAGCAGTACTTC.

V usage is TRBV19 and J usage is TRBJ1-5, with D uncertain. The CDR3 runs 16 residues. V was shortened by 4 bases and J by 7 bases, with 20 bases between the two germline ends. Germline-derived CDR1 and CDR2 are LNHDA and SQIVND (reference sequence). The DNA for the CDR3 is TGTGCCAGTAGTACACGCGCCCTACCCCCTAACCAGCCCCAGCATTTT. It yields the protein CASSTRALPPNQPQHF.

Only a few counts were recorded for this clone. The chain employs TRBV9 and TRBJ2-5; maybe TRBD1 (6 bases). This CDR3 region has 14 residues. Trimming took off 4 bases at V and 2 bases at J, with 12 bases between the two ends. Germline values: CDR1 SGDLS, CDR2 YYNGEE. The CDR3 DNA reads as TGTGCCAGCAGCCGGACAGAGGAACAAGAGACCCAGTACTTC. Translated, it gives CASSRTEEQETQYF.

The chain couples TRBV5-4 to TRBJ2-7; 8 bases map to TRBD1. The trim removed 4 bases at V and 10 bases at J, leaving 16 bases unmatched. The CDR3 is made up of 15 amino acids. The germline V gene has CDR1 SGHNT and CDR2 YYREEE (reference sequence). CDR3 in DNA: TGTGCCAGCAGCCTCCGGGACAGGCCCACGCTTCCACAGTACTTC. This encodes CASSLRDRPTLPQYF.

The chain links TRBV19 to TRBJ2-7; 9 bases fit TRBD1. CDR1 is LNHDA, CDR2 SQIVND, per germline (reference sequence). J gave up 0 bases and V 7 bases, and 7 bases lay outside the gene matches. The CDR3 runs 15 residues. CDR3 loop: CASTPGTGSSYEQYF. The CDR3 bases are TGTGCCAGTACCCCCGGGACAGGGTCCTCCTACGAGCAGTACTTC.

The genes are TRBV15 and TRBJ1-3; D remains ambiguous. The germline V and J ends were trimmed by 5 bases and 3 bases, with 5 bases remaining between them. The CDR3 runs 12 residues. From germline, CDR1 is LNHNV and CDR2 YYDKDF (reference sequence). The CDR3 region is CATSFNGNTIYF. For the CDR3, the DNA is TGTGCCACCAGCTTTAATGGAAACACCATATATTTT.

This sequence joins TRBV18 and TRBJ2-2; D is ambiguous. Germline values: CDR1 KGHSH, CDR2 LQKENI. This CDR3 is built from 14 residues. V lost 3 bases and J 7 bases, leaving 12 bases between the germline ends. The DNA for the CDR3 is TGTGCCAGCTCACCTGAGGCAGAAGGCGGGGAGCTGTTTTTT. This encodes CASSPEAEGGELFF.

The chain has TRBV6-1 and TRBJ2-5; tentative D call: TRBD1 (5 bases). The CDR3 runs 13 residues. V lost 6 bases to trimming and J lost 5 bases, with 13 bases between them. From germline, CDR1 is MNHNS and CDR2 SASEGT. The CDR3 sequence: CASSETGLETQYF. DNA of the CDR3: TGTGCCAGCAGCGAAACAGGTTTGGAGACCCAGTACTTC.